What follows is one TCR beta chain and its context. Authors' data handling: Reference gene primer amplification yielded estimated nucleated cell counts. This table comes from immunoSEQ multiplex PCR, and its TCRdb copy is limited to in-frame clones, with some not included. That table furnishes V, J and clone size, whereas the DNA furnished D and trimming. The sample contains under 250,000 clones, about 82% of which appear only once. The data were obtained in a study of blood T cell repertoires in COVID-19. Study details: COVID-19 samples collected from the United States, Italy and Spain covered acute and convalescent phases. T cells, B-cell-depleted T cells, or PBMCs supplied cDNA or gDNA.

The CDR3 has 14 amino acids. The ends were cut back, 0 bases at V and 4 bases at J, with 11 bases in the middle. The germline V gene has CDR1 SGHRS and CDR2 YFSETQ. The gene calls are TRBV5-1 and TRBJ2-7; TRBD2 is a possible D gene (7 bases). This receptor was taken from a woman in her fifties or sixties with active or convalescent COVID-19. Sequencing was performed on peripheral blood. CDR3 DNA sequence: TGCGCCAGCAGCTTGGAGGGGGGGATTTACGAGCAGTACTTC. The encoded protein is CASSLEGGIYEQYF.